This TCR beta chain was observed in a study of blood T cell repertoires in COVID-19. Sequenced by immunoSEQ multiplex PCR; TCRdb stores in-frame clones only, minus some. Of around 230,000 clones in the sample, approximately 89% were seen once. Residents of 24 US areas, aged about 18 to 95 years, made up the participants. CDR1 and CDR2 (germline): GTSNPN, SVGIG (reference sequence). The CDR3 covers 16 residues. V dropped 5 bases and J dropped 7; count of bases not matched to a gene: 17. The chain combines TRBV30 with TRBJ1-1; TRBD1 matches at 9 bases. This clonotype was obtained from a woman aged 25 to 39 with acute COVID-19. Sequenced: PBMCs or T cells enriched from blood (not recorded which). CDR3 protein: CAWRTHRDREGYEAFF. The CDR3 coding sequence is TGTGCCTGGCGGACCCACCGGGACAGGGAAGGATATGAAGCTTTCTTT.